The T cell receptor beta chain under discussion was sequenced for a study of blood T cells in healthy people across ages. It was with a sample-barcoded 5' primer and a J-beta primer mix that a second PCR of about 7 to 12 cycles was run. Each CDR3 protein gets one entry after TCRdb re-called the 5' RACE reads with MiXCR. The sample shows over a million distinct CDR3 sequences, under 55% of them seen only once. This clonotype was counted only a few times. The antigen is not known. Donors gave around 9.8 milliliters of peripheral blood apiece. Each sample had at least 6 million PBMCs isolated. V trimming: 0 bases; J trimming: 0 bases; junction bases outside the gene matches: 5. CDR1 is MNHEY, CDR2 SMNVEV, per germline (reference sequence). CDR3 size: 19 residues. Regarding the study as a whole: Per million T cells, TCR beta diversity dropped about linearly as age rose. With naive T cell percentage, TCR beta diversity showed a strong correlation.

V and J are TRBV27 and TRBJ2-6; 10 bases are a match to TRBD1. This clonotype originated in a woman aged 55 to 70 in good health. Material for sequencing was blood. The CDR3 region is CASSLSRDRGLSGANVLTF. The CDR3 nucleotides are TGTGCCAGCAGTTTATCCCGGGACAGGGGCCTCTCTGGGGCCAACGTCCTGACTTTC.